The sequence of this T cell receptor (beta chain) was determined in a study of CD8+ T cells in alopecia areata. As for the study in general: Tofacitinib administration persisted for 6 to 18 months, succeeded by 6 months off drug.

Points from the study as a whole: Sequence data from scalp samples additionally include resident alphabeta T cells of normal skin. Higher clonality was seen in lesional scalp than in normal scalp, especially in alopecia totalis/universalis.

This sample's treatment: oral pan-JAK inhibitor, 5-10 mg twice daily. Samples from alopecia areata patients were lesional scalp punch biopsies and peripheral blood. After isolation, RNA underwent reverse transcription to generate cDNA as the sequencing template. Sequenced by immunoSEQ multiplex PCR; TCRdb stores in-frame clones only, minus some. The table lists 150,000 or so clones, around 71% of them singletons. This clone has just a few counts. What it binds is unknown. CDR1 is SNHLY and CDR2 is FYNNEI in the germline V gene. The CDR3 loop spans 13 amino acids. The V gene lost 7 bases and the J gene lost 4 bases, with 10 bases spanning the gap.

The sequence came from a human donor with alopecia areata. This chain connects TRBV2 to TRBJ1-4; a possible D gene is TRBD1 (6 bases). The sequencing used CD4+ T cells sorted from blood, collected at week 4, from a patient treated with tofacitinib. The CDR3 region is CASIRQVNEKLFF. CDR3 nucleotide sequence: TGTGCCAGCATTCGACAGGTTAATGAAAAACTGTTTTTT. Full variable domain (remainder filled in from reference TRBV2 and TRBJ1-4): EPEVTQTPSHQVTQMGQEVILRCVPISNHLYFYWYRQILGQKVEFLVSFYNNEISEKSEIFDDQFSVERPDGSNFTLKIRSTKLEDSAMYFCASIRQVNEKLFFGSGTQLSVL.